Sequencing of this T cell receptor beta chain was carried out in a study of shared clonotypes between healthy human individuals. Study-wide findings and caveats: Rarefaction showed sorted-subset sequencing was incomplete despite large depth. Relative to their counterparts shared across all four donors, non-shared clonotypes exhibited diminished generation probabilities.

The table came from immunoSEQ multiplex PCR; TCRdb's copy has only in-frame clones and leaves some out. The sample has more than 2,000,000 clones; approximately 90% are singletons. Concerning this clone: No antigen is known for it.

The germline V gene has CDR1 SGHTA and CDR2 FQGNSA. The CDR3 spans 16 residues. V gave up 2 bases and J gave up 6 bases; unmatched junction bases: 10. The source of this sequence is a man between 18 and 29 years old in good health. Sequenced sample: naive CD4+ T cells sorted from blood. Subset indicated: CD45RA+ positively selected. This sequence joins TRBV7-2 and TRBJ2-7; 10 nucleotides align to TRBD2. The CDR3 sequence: CASSLPPAGGPPEQYF. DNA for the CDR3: TGTGCCAGCAGCTTACCACCAGCGGGAGGGCCCCCCGAGCAGTACTTC.